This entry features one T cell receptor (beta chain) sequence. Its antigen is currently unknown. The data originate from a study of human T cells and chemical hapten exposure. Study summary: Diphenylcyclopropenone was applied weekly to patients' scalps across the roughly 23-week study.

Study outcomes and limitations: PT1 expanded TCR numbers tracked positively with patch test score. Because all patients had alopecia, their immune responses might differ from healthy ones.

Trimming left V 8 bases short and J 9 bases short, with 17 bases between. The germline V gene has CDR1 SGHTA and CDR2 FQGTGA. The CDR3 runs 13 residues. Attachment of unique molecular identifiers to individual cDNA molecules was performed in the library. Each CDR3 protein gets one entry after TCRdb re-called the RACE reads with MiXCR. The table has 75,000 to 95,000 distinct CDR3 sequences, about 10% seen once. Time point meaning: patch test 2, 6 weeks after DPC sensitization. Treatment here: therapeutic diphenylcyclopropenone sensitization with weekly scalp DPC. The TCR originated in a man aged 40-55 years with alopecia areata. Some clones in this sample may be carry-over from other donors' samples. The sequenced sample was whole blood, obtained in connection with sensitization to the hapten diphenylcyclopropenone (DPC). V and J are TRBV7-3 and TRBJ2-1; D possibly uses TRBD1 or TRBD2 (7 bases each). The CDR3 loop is CASGEGTDGEQFF. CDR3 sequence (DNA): TGTGCCAGCGGGGAGGGGACAGACGGTGAGCAGTTCTTC.